The clone carrying this T cell receptor (beta chain) was seen only a few times. Sequencing used immunoSEQ multiplex PCR; TCRdb keeps in-frame clones, though not all of them. The sample has about 200,000 clones; around 86% are singletons. The CDR3 has 19 amino acids. Trimming shortened V by 0 bases and J by 0 bases, and 19 bases separated the two germline ends. The germline gives CDR1 LGHDT, CDR2 YNNKEL (reference sequence). These data originate in a study of blood T cell repertoires in COVID-19. This TCR was sampled from a man aged 35-49 years with acute COVID-19. The J gene is TRBJ2-3, the V gene TRBV3-1 (or the pseudogene TRBV3-2), with a weak D call TRBD1 (5 bases). Sequenced sample: PBMCs or T cells enriched from blood (not recorded which). CDR3 sequence reads: CASSQDPAGLTSSTDTQYF. The CDR3 bases are TGTGCCAGCAGCCAAGATCCGGCAGGGTTAACTTCTAGCACAGATACGCAGTATTTT.